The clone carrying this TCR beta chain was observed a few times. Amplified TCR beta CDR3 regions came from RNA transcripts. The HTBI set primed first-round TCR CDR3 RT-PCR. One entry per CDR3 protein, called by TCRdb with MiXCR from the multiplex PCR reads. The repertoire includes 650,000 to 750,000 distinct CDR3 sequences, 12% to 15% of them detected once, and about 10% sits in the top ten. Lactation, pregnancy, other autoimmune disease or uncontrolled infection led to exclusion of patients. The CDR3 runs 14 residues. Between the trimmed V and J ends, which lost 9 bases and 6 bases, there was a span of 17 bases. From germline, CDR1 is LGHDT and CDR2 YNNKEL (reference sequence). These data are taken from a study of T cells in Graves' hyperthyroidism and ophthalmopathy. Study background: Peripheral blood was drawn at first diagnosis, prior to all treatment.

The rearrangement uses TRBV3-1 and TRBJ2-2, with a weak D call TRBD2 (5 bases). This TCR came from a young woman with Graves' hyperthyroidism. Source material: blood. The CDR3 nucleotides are TGTGCCAGTCATAGGGTTGGTAGCGCCGGGGAGCTGTTTTTT. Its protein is CASHRVGSAGELFF.